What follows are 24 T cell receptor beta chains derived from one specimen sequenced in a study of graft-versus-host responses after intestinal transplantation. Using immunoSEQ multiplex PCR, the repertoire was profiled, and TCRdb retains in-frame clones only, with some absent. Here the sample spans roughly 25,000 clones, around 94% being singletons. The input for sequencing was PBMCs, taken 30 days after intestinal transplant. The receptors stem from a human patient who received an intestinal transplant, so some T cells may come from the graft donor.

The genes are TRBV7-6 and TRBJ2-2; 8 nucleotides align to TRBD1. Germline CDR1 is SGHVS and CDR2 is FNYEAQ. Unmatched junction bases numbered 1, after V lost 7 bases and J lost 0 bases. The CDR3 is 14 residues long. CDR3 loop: CASTDRANTGELFF. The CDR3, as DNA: TGTGCCAGCACGGACAGGGCGAACACCGGGGAGCTGTTTTTT. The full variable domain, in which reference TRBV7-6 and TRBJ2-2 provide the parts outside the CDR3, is GAGVSQSPRYKVTKRGQDVALRCDPISGHVSLYWYRQALGQGPEFLTYFNYEAQQDKSGLPNDRFSAERPEGSISTLTIQRTEQRDSAMYRCASTDRANTGELFFGEGSRLTVL.

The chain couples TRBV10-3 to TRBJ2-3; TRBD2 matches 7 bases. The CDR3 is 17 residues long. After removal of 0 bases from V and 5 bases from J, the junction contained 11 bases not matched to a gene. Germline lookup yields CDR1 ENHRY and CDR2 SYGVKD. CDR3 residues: CAISESKGLRGRDTQYF. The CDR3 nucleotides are TGTGCCATCAGTGAGTCGAAGGGACTAAGGGGCCGAGATACGCAGTATTTT.

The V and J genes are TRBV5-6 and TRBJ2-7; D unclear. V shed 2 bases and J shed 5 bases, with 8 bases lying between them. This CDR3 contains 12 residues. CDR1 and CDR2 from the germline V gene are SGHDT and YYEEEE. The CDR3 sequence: CASSFGPDEQYF. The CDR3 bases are TGTGCCAGCAGCTTCGGACCCGACGAGCAGTACTTC.

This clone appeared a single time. The CDR3 DNA reads TGTGCCAGCAGTTTTCCCCAGGCGGGAGGGCCTGATACGCAGTATTTT. This sequence encodes CASSFPQAGGPDTQYF. The rearrangement joins TRBV28 to TRBJ2-3, with 9 bases fitting TRBD2. Per germline, CDR1 MDHEN and CDR2 SYDVKM. The CDR3 has 16 residues. After removal of 3 bases from V and 6 bases from J, the junction contained 10 bases not matched to a gene.

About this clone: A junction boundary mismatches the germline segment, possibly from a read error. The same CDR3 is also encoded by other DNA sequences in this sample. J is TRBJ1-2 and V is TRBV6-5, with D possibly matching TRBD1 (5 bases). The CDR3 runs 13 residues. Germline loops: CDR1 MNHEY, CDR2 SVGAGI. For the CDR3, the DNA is TGTGCCAGCAGTCCGGTAGGATTGAGGGGCTACGCCTTC. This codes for CASSPVGLRGYAF.

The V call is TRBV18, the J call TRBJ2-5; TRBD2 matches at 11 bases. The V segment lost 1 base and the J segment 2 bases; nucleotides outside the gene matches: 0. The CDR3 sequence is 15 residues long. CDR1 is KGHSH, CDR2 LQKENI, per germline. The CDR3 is CASSPRLAGQETQYF. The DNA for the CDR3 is TGTGCCAGCTCACCACGACTAGCGGGGCAAGAGACCCAGTACTTC.

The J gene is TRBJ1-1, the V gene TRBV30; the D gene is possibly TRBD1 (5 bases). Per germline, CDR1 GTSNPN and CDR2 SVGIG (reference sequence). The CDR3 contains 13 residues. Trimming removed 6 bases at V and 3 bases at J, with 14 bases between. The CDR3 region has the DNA TGTGCCTGTAGACAGCCTGCGGACACTGAAGCTTTCTTT. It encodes CACRQPADTEAFF.

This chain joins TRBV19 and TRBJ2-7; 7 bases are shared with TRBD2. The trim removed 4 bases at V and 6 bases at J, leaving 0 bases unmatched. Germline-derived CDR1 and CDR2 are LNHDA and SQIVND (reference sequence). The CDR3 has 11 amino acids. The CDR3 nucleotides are TGTGCCAGTAGTACGGGGGGCGAGCAGTACTTC. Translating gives CASSTGGEQYF.

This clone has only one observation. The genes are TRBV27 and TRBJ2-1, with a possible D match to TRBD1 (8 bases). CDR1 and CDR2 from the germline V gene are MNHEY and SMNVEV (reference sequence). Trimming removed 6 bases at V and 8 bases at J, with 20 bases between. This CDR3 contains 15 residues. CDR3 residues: CASSQTGGGRYEQFF. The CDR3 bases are TGTGCCAGCAGCCAAACAGGGGGGGGGCGGTATGAGCAGTTCTTC.

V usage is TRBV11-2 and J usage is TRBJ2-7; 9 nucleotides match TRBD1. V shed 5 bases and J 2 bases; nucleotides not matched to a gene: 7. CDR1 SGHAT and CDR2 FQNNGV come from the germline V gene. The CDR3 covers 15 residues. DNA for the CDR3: TGTGCCAGCAGCGCTGCCGGGACAGGGACCTACGAGCAGTACTTC. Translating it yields CASSAAGTGTYEQYF.

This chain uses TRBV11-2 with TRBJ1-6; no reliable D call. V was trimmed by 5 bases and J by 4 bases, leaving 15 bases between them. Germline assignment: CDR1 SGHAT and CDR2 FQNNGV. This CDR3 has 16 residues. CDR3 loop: CASSGGVSGYNSPLHF. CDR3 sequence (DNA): TGTGCCAGCAGCGGAGGAGTGAGTGGATATAATTCACCCCTCCACTTT.

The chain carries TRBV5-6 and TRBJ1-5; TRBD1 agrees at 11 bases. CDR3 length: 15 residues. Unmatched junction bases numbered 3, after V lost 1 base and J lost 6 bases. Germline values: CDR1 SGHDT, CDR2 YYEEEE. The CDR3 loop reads CASSLRGTGGQPQHF. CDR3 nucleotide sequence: TGTGCCAGCAGCTTGCGGGGGACAGGGGGTCAGCCCCAGCATTTT.

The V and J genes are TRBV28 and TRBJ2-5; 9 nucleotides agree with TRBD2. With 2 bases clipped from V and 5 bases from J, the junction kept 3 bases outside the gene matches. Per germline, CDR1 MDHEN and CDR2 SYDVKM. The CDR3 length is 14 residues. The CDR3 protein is CASSLGTSLETQYF. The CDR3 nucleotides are TGTGCCAGCAGTTTAGGGACTAGCTTGGAGACCCAGTACTTC.

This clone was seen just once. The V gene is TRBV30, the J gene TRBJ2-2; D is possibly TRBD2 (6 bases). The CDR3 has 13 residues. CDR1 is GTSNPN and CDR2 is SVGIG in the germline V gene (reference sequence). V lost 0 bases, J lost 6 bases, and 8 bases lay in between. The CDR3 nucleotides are TGTGCCTGGAGTGTCGGCGGGGCCGGGGAGCTGTTTTTT. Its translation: CAWSVGGAGELFF.

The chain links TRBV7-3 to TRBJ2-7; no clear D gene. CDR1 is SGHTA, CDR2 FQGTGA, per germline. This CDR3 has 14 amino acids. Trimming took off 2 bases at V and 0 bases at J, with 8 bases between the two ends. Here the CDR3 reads CASSLRHDSYEQYF. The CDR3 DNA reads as TGTGCCAGCAGCTTACGCCACGACTCCTACGAGCAGTACTTC.

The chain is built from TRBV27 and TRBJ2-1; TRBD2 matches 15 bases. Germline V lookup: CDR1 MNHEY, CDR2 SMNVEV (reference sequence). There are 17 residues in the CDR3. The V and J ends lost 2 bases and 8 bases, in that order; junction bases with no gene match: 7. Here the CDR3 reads CASSLPGLAGGPDEQFF. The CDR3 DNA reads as TGTGCCAGCAGTTTACCTGGACTAGCGGGAGGGCCGGATGAGCAGTTCTTC.

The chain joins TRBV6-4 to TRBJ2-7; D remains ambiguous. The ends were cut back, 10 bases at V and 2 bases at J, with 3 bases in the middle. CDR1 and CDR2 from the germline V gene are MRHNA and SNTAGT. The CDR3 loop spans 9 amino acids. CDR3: CANPYEQYF. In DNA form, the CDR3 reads TGTGCCAACCCCTACGAGCAGTACTTC.

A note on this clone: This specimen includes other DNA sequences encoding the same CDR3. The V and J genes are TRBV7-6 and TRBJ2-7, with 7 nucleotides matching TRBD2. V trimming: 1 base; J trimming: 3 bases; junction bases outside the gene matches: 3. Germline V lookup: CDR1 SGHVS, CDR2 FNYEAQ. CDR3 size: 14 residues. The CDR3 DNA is TGTGCCAGCAGCTTAGGAGCGGGGAGCTACGAGCAGTACTTC. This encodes CASSLGAGSYEQYF.

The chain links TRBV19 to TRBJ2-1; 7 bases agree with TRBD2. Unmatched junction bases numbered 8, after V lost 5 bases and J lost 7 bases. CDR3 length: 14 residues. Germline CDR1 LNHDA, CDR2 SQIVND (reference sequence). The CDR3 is CASSLVVGGNEQFF. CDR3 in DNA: TGTGCCAGTAGTTTGGTGGTCGGGGGGAATGAGCAGTTCTTC.

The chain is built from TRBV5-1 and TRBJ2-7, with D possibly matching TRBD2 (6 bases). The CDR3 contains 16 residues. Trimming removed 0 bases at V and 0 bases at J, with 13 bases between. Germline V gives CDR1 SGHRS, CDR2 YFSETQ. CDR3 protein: CASSLAVRGSSYEQYF. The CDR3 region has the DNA TGCGCCAGCAGCTTGGCCGTGCGGGGCTCCTCCTACGAGCAGTACTTC.

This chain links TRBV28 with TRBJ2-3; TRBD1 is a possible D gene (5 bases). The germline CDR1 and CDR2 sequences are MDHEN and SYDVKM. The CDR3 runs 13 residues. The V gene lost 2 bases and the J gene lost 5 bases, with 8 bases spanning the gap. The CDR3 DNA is TGTGCCAGCAGTTTAATCAGGGTAGATACGCAGTATTTT. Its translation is CASSLIRVDTQYF.

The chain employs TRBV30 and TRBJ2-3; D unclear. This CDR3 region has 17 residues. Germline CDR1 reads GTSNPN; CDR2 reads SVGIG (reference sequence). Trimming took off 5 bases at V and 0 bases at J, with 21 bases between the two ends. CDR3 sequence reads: CAWGLNTNVFSTDTQYF. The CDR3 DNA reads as TGTGCCTGGGGATTGAACACGAACGTCTTTAGCACAGATACGCAGTATTTT.

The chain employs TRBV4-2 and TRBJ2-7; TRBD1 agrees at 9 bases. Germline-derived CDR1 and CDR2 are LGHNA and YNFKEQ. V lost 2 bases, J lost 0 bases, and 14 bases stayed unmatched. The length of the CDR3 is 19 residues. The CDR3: CASSQTRDRDPSGSYEQYF. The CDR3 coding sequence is TGTGCCAGCAGCCAAACCCGGGACAGGGACCCTAGCGGCTCCTACGAGCAGTACTTC.

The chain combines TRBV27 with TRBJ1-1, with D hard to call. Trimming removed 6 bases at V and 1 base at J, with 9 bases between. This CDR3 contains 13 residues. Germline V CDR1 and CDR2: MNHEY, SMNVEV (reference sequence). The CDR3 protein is CASSLSANTEAFF. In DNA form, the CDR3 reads TGTGCCAGCAGCTTGTCAGCGAACACTGAAGCTTTCTTT.